A single sample is the source of the 13 T cell receptor beta chains below, sequenced in a study of monozygotic twins with inflammatory bowel disease. TCRdb reprocessed the 5' RACE reads and keeps a single row for each CDR3 protein, giving no DNA. The sample table includes around 100,000 distinct CDR3 sequences. Sequenced: blood. These receptors were obtained from a human donor with ulcerative colitis or Crohn's disease, or a healthy co-twin of an affected twin (not recorded which).

V and J are TRBV6-6 and TRBJ1-5. There are 12 residues in the CDR3. Looked up from germline, CDR1 is MNHNY and CDR2 is SVGAGI (reference sequence). CDR3 region: CASSERTQPQHF.

The rearrangement links TRBV19 to TRBJ2-1; lacking DNA, the TRBD1 call made by TCRdb goes unchecked. This CDR3 has 12 amino acids. The germline V gene encodes CDR1 LNHDA and CDR2 SQIVND (reference sequence). The CDR3 sequence is CASSGGGDEQFF.

The chain is built from TRBV7-9 and TRBJ2-7. Germline V gene lookup returns CDR1 SEHNR and CDR2 FQNEAQ (reference sequence). The CDR3 has 14 residues. CDR3 residues: CASSLAYQAYEQYF. Together with reference TRBV7-9 and TRBJ2-7, the CDR3 gives the full variable domain: DTGVSQNPRHKITKRGQNVTFRCDPISEHNRLYWYRQTLGQGPEFLTYFQNEAQLEKSRLLSDRFSAERPKGSFSTLEIQRTEQGDSAMYLCASSLAYQAYEQYFGPGTRLTVT.

This sequence joins TRBV19 and TRBJ2-3; TCRdb designates TRBD1, a call that cannot be tested without DNA. Germline V gives CDR1 LNHDA, CDR2 SQIVND (reference sequence). This CDR3 comprises 13 residues. This CDR3 is CASRPLGTDTQYF. Drawing the rest from reference TRBV19 and TRBJ2-3, the complete variable domain is DGGITQSPKYLFRKEGQNVTLSCEQNLNHDAMYWYRQDPGQGLRLIYYSQIVNDFQKGDIAEGYSVSREKKESFPLTVTSAQKNPTAFYLCASRPLGTDTQYFGPGTRLTVL.

This chain joins TRBV4-1 and TRBJ2-5. Germline CDR1 MGHRA, CDR2 YSYEKL. The CDR3 has 14 amino acids. CDR3 in amino acids: CASSQYFTQETQYF.

The CDR3 region is CASSRRQGYREDTQYF. The chain employs TRBV7-8 and TRBJ2-3; lacking DNA, the TRBD1 call made by TCRdb goes unchecked. CDR3 length: 16 residues. Germline values: CDR1 SGHVS, CDR2 FQNEAQ.

The CDR3 sequence: CAISDRPPLGSYEQYF. This chain joins TRBV10-3 and TRBJ2-7; as DNA is missing, the TRBD2 call by TCRdb cannot be tested. The CDR3 is 16 residues long. From germline, CDR1 is ENHRY and CDR2 SYGVKD.

CDR3 loop: CASSQSLAAYEQYF. The V and J genes are TRBV9 and TRBJ2-7. Germline lookup yields CDR1 SGDLS and CDR2 YYNGEE. The CDR3 covers 14 residues.

The chain is built from TRBV7-2 and TRBJ2-6; the D call from TCRdb, TRBD1, cannot be confirmed without DNA. Germline V gene data show CDR1 as SGHTA and CDR2 as FQGNSA. This CDR3 comprises 15 residues. This CDR3 reads CASMDSPSGANVLTF.

The J gene is TRBJ1-5, the V gene TRBV19. This CDR3 is built from 17 residues. The germline V gene has CDR1 LNHDA and CDR2 SQIVND (reference sequence). The CDR3 spells CASSIGGHPLRNQPQHF.

V usage is TRBV27 and J usage is TRBJ2-1. Germline V gene lookup returns CDR1 MNHEY and CDR2 SMNVEV (reference sequence). The CDR3 extends over 16 amino acids. The CDR3 here is CASSLKSSSSYNEQFF.

The J gene is TRBJ1-2, the V gene TRBV7-2. The germline V gene encodes CDR1 SGHTA and CDR2 FQGNSA. CDR3 length equals 14 residues. The CDR3 loop reads CASSLVKGVYGYTF.

The chain has TRBV7-9 and TRBJ2-7; absent DNA, TCRdb's TRBD1 call cannot be checked. The CDR3 has 17 amino acids. Germline values: CDR1 SEHNR, CDR2 FQNEAQ (reference sequence). The CDR3 loop reads CASSFTSRDDFTYEQYF.